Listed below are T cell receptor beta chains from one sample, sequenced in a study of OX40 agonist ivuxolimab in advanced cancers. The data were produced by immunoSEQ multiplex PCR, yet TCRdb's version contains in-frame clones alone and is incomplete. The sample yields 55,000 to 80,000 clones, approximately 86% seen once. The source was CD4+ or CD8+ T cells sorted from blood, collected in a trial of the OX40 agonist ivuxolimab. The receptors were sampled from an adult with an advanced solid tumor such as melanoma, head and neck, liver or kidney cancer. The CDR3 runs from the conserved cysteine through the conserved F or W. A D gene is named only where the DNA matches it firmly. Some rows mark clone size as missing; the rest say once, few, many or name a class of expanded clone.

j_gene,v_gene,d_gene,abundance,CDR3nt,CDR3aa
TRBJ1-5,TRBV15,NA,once,TGTGCCACCACCGTTGGACAGACTCATCAGCCCCAGCATTTT,CATTVGQTHQPQHF
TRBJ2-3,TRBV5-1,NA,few,TGCGCCAGCAGCTTGGAGACCAGCCGCACAGATACGCAGTATTTT,CASSLETSRTDTQYF
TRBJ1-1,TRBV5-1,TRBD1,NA,TGCGCCAGCAGCCATGGGACAGGGAACACTGAAGCTTTCTTT,CASSHGTGNTEAFF
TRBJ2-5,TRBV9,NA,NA,TGTGCCAGCAGCGTAAGGCCCCACGAGACCCAGTACTTC,CASSVRPHETQYF
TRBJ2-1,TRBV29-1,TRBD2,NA,TGCAGCGTTGAAGATCGCCTAGCGGGGTACAATGAGCAGTTCTTC,CSVEDRLAGYNEQFF
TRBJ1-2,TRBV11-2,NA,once,TGTGCCAGCAGCTTCTGGGGCCCTACCTATGGCTACACCTTC,CASSFWGPTYGYTF
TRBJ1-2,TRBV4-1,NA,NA,TGCGCCAGCAGCCAAGCTCCCAGCAACTATGGCTACACCTTC,CASSQAPSNYGYTF
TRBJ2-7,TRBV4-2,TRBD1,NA,TGTGCCAGCAGCCCCGGACAGGGTATGGGCGAGCAGTACTTC,CASSPGQGMGEQYF
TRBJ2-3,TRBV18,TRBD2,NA,TGTGCCAGCTCACCAGGGACTAGCGGGAGAAGGGATACGCAGTATTTT,CASSPGTSGRRDTQYF
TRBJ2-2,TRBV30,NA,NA,TGTGCCTGGAGTCCCAGCGGTTACAACACCGGGGAGCTGTTTTTT,CAWSPSGYNTGELFF
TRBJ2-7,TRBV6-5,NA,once,TGTGCCAGCAGTTACTCTAGAGTTTCCTACGAGCAGTACTTC,CASSYSRVSYEQYF
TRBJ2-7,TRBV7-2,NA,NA,TGTGCCAGCAGGTCCTCGGAGAGGAGGTACTTC,CASRSSERRYF
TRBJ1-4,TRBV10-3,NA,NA,TGTGCCTCTCAAAAGGGGGGAACAACTAATGAAAAACTGTTTTTT,CASQKGGTTNEKLFF
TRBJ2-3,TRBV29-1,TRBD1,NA,TGCAGCGTTGAGCAGGGGGCGGATACGCAGTATTTT,CSVEQGADTQYF
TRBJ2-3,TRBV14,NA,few,TGTGCCAGCAGCCCGCGGACAGCCACAGATACGCAGTATTTT,CASSPRTATDTQYF
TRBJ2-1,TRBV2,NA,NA,TGTGCCAGCAGTGAAGGGCCTAGCATTTGGAATGAGCAGTTCTTC,CASSEGPSIWNEQFF
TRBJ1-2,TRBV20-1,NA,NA,TGCAGTGCTAGTGAGGCGGGCTACACCTTC,CSASEAGYTF
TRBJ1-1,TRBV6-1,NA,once,TGTGCCAGCAGTGAAGCCCTTCAGGCTGAAGCTTTCTTT,CASSEALQAEAFF
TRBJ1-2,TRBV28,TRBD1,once,TGTGCCAGCAGCCACAGGGGGCGCCTGGGCGGTTCGGATGGCTACACCTTC,CASSHRGRLGGSDGYTF
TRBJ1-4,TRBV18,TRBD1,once,TGTGCCAGCTCGACAGGGAGCGGTGAAAAACTGTTTTTT,CASSTGSGEKLFF
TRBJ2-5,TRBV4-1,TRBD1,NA,TGCGCCAGCAGCCAAGATTGGGGCAGGGGGTACCAAGAGACCCAGTACTTC,CASSQDWGRGYQETQYF
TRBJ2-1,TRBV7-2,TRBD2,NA,TGTGCCAGCAGTTTTGGACTAGCGGTGTACAATGAGCAGTTCTTC,CASSFGLAVYNEQFF
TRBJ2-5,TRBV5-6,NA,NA,TGTGCCAGCAGCTTGGAGGCCACAGTACAAGAGACCCAGTACTTC,CASSLEATVQETQYF
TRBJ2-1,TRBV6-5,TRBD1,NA,TGTGCCAGCAGGCATGACAGGGTCAATGAGCAGTTCTTC,CASRHDRVNEQFF
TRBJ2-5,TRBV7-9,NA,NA,TGTGCCAGCAGCTTAGTAAACTTC,CASSLVNF
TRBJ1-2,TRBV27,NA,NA,TGTGCCAGCGGGATAAGGGGTGGCTACACCTTC,CASGIRGGYTF
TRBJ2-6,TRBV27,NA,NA,TGTGCCAGCAGTCCCAACGTGGCGGCTGGGGCCAACGTCCTGACTTTC,CASSPNVAAGANVLTF
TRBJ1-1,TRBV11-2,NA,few,TGTGCCAGCAGCCCCCTCGGGAGCGGAGCTTTCTTT,CASSPLGSGAFF
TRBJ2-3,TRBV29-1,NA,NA,TGCAGCGTTGAGGGGAATTCCGGCACAGATACGCAGTATTTT,CSVEGNSGTDTQYF
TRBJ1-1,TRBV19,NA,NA,TGTGCCACCCAGAGGCCGGGGCTGAACACTGAAGCTTTCTTT,CATQRPGLNTEAFF
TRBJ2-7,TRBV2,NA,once,TGTGCCAGCAGGGGAGATTCCTACGAGCAGTACTTC,CASRGDSYEQYF
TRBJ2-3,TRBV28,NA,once,TGTGCCAGCACCCCCGGGGGCGGAGATACGCAGTATTTT,CASTPGGGDTQYF
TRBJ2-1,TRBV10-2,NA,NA,TGCGCCAGCAGTTGGGACTCTTACAATGAGCAGTTCTTC,CASSWDSYNEQFF
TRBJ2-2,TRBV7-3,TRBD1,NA,TGTGCCAGCAGCCCCCGGACAGGGAGCACCGGGGAGCTGTTTTTT,CASSPRTGSTGELFF
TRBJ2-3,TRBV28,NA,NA,TGTGCCAGCAGCCACAAAGATACGCAGTATTTT,CASSHKDTQYF
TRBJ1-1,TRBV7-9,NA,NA,TGTGCCAGCAGCTTAGGCGGCAGGAACACTGGGAGGGCTTTCTTT,CASSLGGRNTGRAFF
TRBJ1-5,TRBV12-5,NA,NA,TGTGCTAGTGGTTGGGGGGAGCCAGGGAGGGGTAGCAATCAGCCCCAGCATTTT,CASGWGEPGRGSNQPQHF
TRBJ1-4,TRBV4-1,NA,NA,TGCGCCAGCAGCCAACCATACAGGGAGGGTGAAAAACTGTTTTTT,CASSQPYREGEKLFF
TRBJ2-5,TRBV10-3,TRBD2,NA,TGTGCCATCAGTGAGGGACTAGCGGGACTGGAGACCCAGTACTTC,CAISEGLAGLETQYF
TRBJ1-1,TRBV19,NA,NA,TGTGCCAGTAGTTTGGCAGCGTTTAACACTGAAGCTTTCTTT,CASSLAAFNTEAFF
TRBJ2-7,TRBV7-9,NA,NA,TGTGCCAGCAGCTTAGAGTACGAGCAGTACTTC,CASSLEYEQYF
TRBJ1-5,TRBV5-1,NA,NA,TGCGCCAGCAGCTTCGACAGTTATCAGCCCCAGCATTTT,CASSFDSYQPQHF
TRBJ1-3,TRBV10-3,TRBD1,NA,TGTGCCATCAGTCCGGGACAGGGAAACACCATATATTTT,CAISPGQGNTIYF
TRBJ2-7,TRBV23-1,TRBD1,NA,TGCGCCAGCAGCGCAACCGGGACAGACTCCTACGAGCAGTACTTC,CASSATGTDSYEQYF
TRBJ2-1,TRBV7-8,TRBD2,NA,TGTGCCAGCAGCTTACCGCTTTTGCGGGGGGGTTACAATGAGCAGTTCTTC,CASSLPLLRGGYNEQFF
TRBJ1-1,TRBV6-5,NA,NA,TGTGCCAGCAGGAGGGGGACTGAAGCTTTCTTT,CASRRGTEAFF
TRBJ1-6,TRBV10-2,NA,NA,TGCGCCAGCAGGACAGGACAGCCAGGATCACCCCTCCACTTT,CASRTGQPGSPLHF